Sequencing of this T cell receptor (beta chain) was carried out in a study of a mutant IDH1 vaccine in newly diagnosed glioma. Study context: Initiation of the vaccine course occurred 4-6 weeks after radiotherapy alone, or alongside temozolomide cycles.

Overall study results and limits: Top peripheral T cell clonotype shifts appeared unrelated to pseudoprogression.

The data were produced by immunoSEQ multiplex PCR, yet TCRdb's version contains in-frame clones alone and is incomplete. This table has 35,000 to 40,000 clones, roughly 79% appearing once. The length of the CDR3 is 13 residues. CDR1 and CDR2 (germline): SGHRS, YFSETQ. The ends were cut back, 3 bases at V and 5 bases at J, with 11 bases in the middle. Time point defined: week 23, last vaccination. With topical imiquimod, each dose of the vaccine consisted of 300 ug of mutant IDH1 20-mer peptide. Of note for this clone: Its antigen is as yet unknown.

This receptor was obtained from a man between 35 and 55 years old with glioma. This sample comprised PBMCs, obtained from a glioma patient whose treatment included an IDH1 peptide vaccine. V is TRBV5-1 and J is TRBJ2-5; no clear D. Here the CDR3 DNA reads TGCGCCAGCAGCTCCGTCCTGGGGGAGACCCAGTACTTC. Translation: CASSSVLGETQYF.